Listed below are T cell receptor beta chains from one sample, sequenced in a study of blood T cells in healthy people across ages. TCRdb fed the 5' RACE reads into MiXCR, producing one record per CDR3 protein. The table lists about 1.4 million distinct CDR3 sequences, approximately 59% of them singletons, with over 5% in the top ten. The specimen was blood. These receptors all come from a man aged 18 to 30 in good health. The CDR3 runs from the conserved cysteine through the conserved F or W. The order of the fields is J gene, clone size, V gene, D gene, CDR3 protein, CDR3 DNA. A D gene is named only where the DNA matches it firmly. Only part of the rows carry a size: once, few, many, or a class if the clone is expanded.

J gene: TRBJ2-5; clone size: -; V gene: TRBV2; D gene: TRBD2; CDR3 protein: CASSETSGSQTQYF; CDR3 DNA: TGTGCCAGCAGTGAAACTAGCGGGAGTCAGACCCAGTACTTC
J gene: TRBJ2-1; clone size: -; V gene: TRBV6-1; D gene: -; CDR3 protein: CASSGLGYGGGLRGEQFF; CDR3 DNA: TGTGCCAGCAGTGGTCTGGGATATGGCGGGGGCCTTAGAGGTGAGCAGTTCTTC
J gene: TRBJ2-5; clone size: -; V gene: TRBV7-9; D gene: -; CDR3 protein: CCGGVKETQYF; CDR3 DNA: TGCTGCGGAGGGGTCAAGGAGACCCAGTACTTC
J gene: TRBJ2-1; clone size: -; V gene: TRBV5-1; D gene: -; CDR3 protein: CASSSGYLNSQGVEQFF; CDR3 DNA: TGCGCCAGCAGCTCAGGCTATCTGAATAGCCAAGGCGTTGAGCAGTTCTTC
J gene: TRBJ2-7; clone size: -; V gene: TRBV27; D gene: -; CDR3 protein: CASSFPAGTDNYEQYF; CDR3 DNA: TGTGCCAGCAGTTTCCCAGCCGGGACCGATAACTACGAGCAGTACTTC
J gene: TRBJ1-6; clone size: few; V gene: TRBV12-3/TRBV12-4; D gene: -; CDR3 protein: CASRADNNSPLHF; CDR3 DNA: TGTGCCAGCAGGGCGGACAATAATTCACCCCTCCACTTT
J gene: TRBJ2-4; clone size: -; V gene: TRBV20-1; D gene: -; CDR3 protein: CSARFPLLAKNIQYF; CDR3 DNA: TGCAGTGCTAGGTTCCCCCTCCTAGCCAAAAACATTCAGTACTTC
J gene: TRBJ2-5; clone size: -; V gene: TRBV20-1; D gene: -; CDR3 protein: CSANSPAETQYF; CDR3 DNA: TGCAGTGCTAATTCCCCCGCAGAGACCCAGTACTTC
J gene: TRBJ2-5; clone size: -; V gene: TRBV3-1; D gene: TRBD2; CDR3 protein: CASSRGLAGIQETQYF; CDR3 DNA: TGTGCCAGCAGCCGAGGACTAGCGGGGATCCAAGAGACCCAGTACTTC
J gene: TRBJ2-5; clone size: -; V gene: TRBV7-9; D gene: TRBD2; CDR3 protein: CASSLVWAGEETQYF; CDR3 DNA: TGTGCCAGCAGCTTAGTTTGGGCGGGGGAAGAGACCCAGTACTTC
J gene: TRBJ1-1; clone size: -; V gene: TRBV5-1; D gene: -; CDR3 protein: CASSLASTNTEAFF; CDR3 DNA: TGCGCCAGCAGCTTGGCATCGACGAACACTGAAGCTTTCTTT
J gene: TRBJ1-4; clone size: -; V gene: TRBV3-1; D gene: -; CDR3 protein: CASSPGRPEKLFF; CDR3 DNA: TGTGCCAGCAGCCCGGGACGCCCGGAAAAACTGTTTTTT
J gene: TRBJ1-6; clone size: -; V gene: TRBV7-9; D gene: -; CDR3 protein: CASSPSGPTSPLHF; CDR3 DNA: TGTGCCAGCAGCCCGTCCGGCCCCACATCACCCCTCCACTTT
J gene: TRBJ2-5; clone size: few; V gene: TRBV7-2; D gene: -; CDR3 protein: CASSLGLRSGEQYF; CDR3 DNA: TGTGCCAGCAGCTTAGGTCTCAGGTCCGGGGAGCAGTACTTC
J gene: TRBJ1-1; clone size: -; V gene: TRBV12-5; D gene: -; CDR3 protein: CASVGAGFEAFF; CDR3 DNA: TGTGCTAGTGTCGGGGCAGGATTTGAAGCTTTCTTT
J gene: TRBJ2-1; clone size: few; V gene: TRBV18; D gene: TRBD2; CDR3 protein: CASSLLRTSGLTHPEQFF; CDR3 DNA: TGTGCCAGCTCACTCCTCCGGACTAGCGGTTTAACCCACCCTGAGCAGTTCTTC
J gene: TRBJ2-3; clone size: few; V gene: TRBV27; D gene: TRBD1; CDR3 protein: CASRKIRDRATDTQYF; CDR3 DNA: TGTGCCAGCAGGAAGATCCGGGACAGGGCGACAGATACGCAGTATTTT
J gene: TRBJ1-4; clone size: -; V gene: TRBV7-9; D gene: -; CDR3 protein: CASSHRDPEGYATNEKLFF; CDR3 DNA: TGTGCCAGCAGTCACCGGGACCCGGAGGGGTATGCAACTAATGAAAAACTGTTTTTT
J gene: TRBJ2-7; clone size: -; V gene: TRBV20-1; D gene: TRBD2; CDR3 protein: CSAPSGGGYEQYF; CDR3 DNA: TGCAGTGCTCCTAGCGGGGGGGGCTACGAGCAGTACTTC
J gene: TRBJ2-7; clone size: few; V gene: TRBV20-1; D gene: -; CDR3 protein: CSARVPGAFGEQYF; CDR3 DNA: TGCAGTGCTAGAGTTCCAGGGGCTTTCGGCGAGCAGTACTTC
J gene: TRBJ1-1; clone size: -; V gene: TRBV27; D gene: -; CDR3 protein: CASSSHDTGSSEAFF; CDR3 DNA: TGTGCCAGCAGTTCCCACGACACAGGGAGCTCTGAAGCTTTCTTT
J gene: TRBJ2-5; clone size: -; V gene: TRBV29-1; D gene: TRBD1; CDR3 protein: CSVERGQGSEAQYF; CDR3 DNA: TGCAGCGTTGAAAGGGGACAGGGTTCGGAGGCCCAGTACTTC
J gene: TRBJ1-2; clone size: -; V gene: TRBV20-1; D gene: TRBD1; CDR3 protein: CARDSLIYGYTF; CDR3 DNA: TGCGCCCGGGACAGCCTCATATATGGCTACACCTTC
J gene: TRBJ2-3; clone size: -; V gene: TRBV6-6; D gene: -; CDR3 protein: CASSWNTDTQYF; CDR3 DNA: TGTGCCAGCAGTTGGAACACAGATACGCAGTATTTT
J gene: TRBJ2-1; clone size: -; V gene: TRBV7-9; D gene: -; CDR3 protein: CASATGGHEQFF; CDR3 DNA: TGTGCCAGCGCCACCGGGGGGCATGAGCAGTTCTTC
J gene: TRBJ2-3; clone size: -; V gene: TRBV28; D gene: -; CDR3 protein: CASGGTGTDTQYF; CDR3 DNA: TGTGCCAGCGGGGGGACCGGCACAGATACGCAGTATTTT
J gene: TRBJ1-2; clone size: -; V gene: TRBV29-1; D gene: -; CDR3 protein: CSVETVGQNYGYTF; CDR3 DNA: TGCAGCGTAGAAACGGTAGGACAGAACTATGGCTACACCTTC
J gene: TRBJ2-5; clone size: few; V gene: TRBV29-1; D gene: -; CDR3 protein: CSVERGRETQYF; CDR3 DNA: TGCAGCGTTGAGCGGGGTCGAGAGACCCAGTACTTC
J gene: TRBJ2-1; clone size: -; V gene: TRBV7-9; D gene: TRBD2; CDR3 protein: CASSFRREGGYNEQFF; CDR3 DNA: TGTGCCAGCAGCTTCAGGCGGGAGGGTGGCTACAATGAGCAGTTCTTC
J gene: TRBJ2-3; clone size: -; V gene: TRBV29-1; D gene: -; CDR3 protein: CSVESQNTDTQYF; CDR3 DNA: TGCAGCGTTGAATCACAGAACACAGATACGCAGTATTTT
J gene: TRBJ2-7; clone size: -; V gene: TRBV7-9; D gene: -; CDR3 protein: CASSSLRDLSYEQYF; CDR3 DNA: TGTGCCAGCAGCTCCCTCCGGGACCTGTCCTACGAGCAGTACTTC
J gene: TRBJ1-5; clone size: -; V gene: TRBV12-3/TRBV12-4; D gene: TRBD1; CDR3 protein: CASSLRWDRVGNQPQHF; CDR3 DNA: TGTGCCAGCAGTTTGCGGTGGGACAGGGTGGGCAATCAGCCCCAGCATTTT
J gene: TRBJ1-4; clone size: few; V gene: TRBV27; D gene: -; CDR3 protein: CASSLGQSYEKLFF; CDR3 DNA: TGTGCCAGCAGTCTAGGACAGAGTTATGAAAAACTGTTTTTT
J gene: TRBJ2-1; clone size: -; V gene: TRBV2; D gene: -; CDR3 protein: CASIMSYEQFF; CDR3 DNA: TGTGCCAGCATTATGTCCTATGAGCAGTTCTTC
J gene: TRBJ2-5; clone size: -; V gene: TRBV7-6; D gene: TRBD2; CDR3 protein: CASSLAPSGGKETQYF; CDR3 DNA: TGTGCCAGCAGCTTAGCACCCAGCGGGGGGAAAGAGACCCAGTACTTC
J gene: TRBJ1-1; clone size: few; V gene: TRBV6-6; D gene: TRBD1; CDR3 protein: CASSYSAGGLSAEAFF; CDR3 DNA: TGTGCCAGCAGTTACTCGGCAGGGGGTTTATCAGCTGAAGCTTTCTTT
J gene: TRBJ2-1; clone size: -; V gene: TRBV28; D gene: TRBD1; CDR3 protein: CASSFQGAHDGQFF; CDR3 DNA: TGTGCCAGCAGCTTTCAGGGGGCACACGATGGGCAGTTCTTC
J gene: TRBJ1-2; clone size: few; V gene: TRBV12-3/TRBV12-4; D gene: TRBD1; CDR3 protein: CASNEEGAWDGYTF; CDR3 DNA: TGTGCCAGCAATGAAGAGGGGGCTTGGGATGGCTACACCTTC
J gene: TRBJ1-1; clone size: -; V gene: TRBV10-3; D gene: -; CDR3 protein: CAIRPEGSNTEAFF; CDR3 DNA: TGTGCCATCAGACCCGAGGGGTCGAACACTGAAGCTTTCTTT
J gene: TRBJ2-7; clone size: -; V gene: TRBV9; D gene: -; CDR3 protein: CASSPTRGAYEQYF; CDR3 DNA: TGTGCCAGCAGCCCTACGCGCGGGGCCTACGAGCAGTACTTC
J gene: TRBJ1-1; clone size: many; V gene: TRBV6-2/TRBV6-3; D gene: -; CDR3 protein: CASTSTFGDMNTEAFF; CDR3 DNA: TGTGCCAGCACCTCAACGTTTGGGGATATGAACACTGAAGCTTTCTTT
J gene: TRBJ2-7; clone size: -; V gene: TRBV6-6; D gene: TRBD1; CDR3 protein: CASSQAHGTGSEQYF; CDR3 DNA: TGTGCCAGCAGTCAAGCCCACGGGACAGGGTCCGAGCAGTACTTC
J gene: TRBJ2-5; clone size: -; V gene: TRBV6-5; D gene: TRBD2; CDR3 protein: CASSYAGGGETQYF; CDR3 DNA: TGTGCCAGCAGTTACGCGGGGGGCGGGGAGACCCAGTACTTC
J gene: TRBJ2-7; clone size: few; V gene: TRBV29-1; D gene: TRBD1; CDR3 protein: CSVSPGQAYEQYF; CDR3 DNA: TGCAGCGTTAGCCCCGGACAGGCCTACGAGCAGTACTTC
J gene: TRBJ2-7; clone size: once; V gene: TRBV5-1; D gene: TRBD2; CDR3 protein: CASSETGTSGNYEQCF; CDR3 DNA: TGCGCCAGCAGCGAGACCGGGACTAGCGGTAACTACGAGCAGTGCTTC
J gene: TRBJ1-2; clone size: -; V gene: TRBV20-1; D gene: -; CDR3 protein: CSAVRIGEDYGYTF; CDR3 DNA: TGCAGTGCCGTCCGCATTGGGGAAGACTATGGCTACACCTTC
J gene: TRBJ2-3; clone size: few; V gene: TRBV29-1; D gene: TRBD2; CDR3 protein: CSVEDFSRLAGQDTQYF; CDR3 DNA: TGCAGCGTTGAAGATTTCTCTCGCCTAGCGGGGCAGGATACGCAGTATTTT
J gene: TRBJ2-1; clone size: once; V gene: TRBV7-7; D gene: TRBD2; CDR3 protein: CASSSRTSGDYNEQFF; CDR3 DNA: TGTGCCAGCAGCTCTCGGACTAGCGGGGACTACAATGAGCAGTTCTTC
J gene: TRBJ2-7; clone size: once; V gene: TRBV6-2/TRBV6-3; D gene: -; CDR3 protein: CASSYSHHRQPNYEQYF; CDR3 DNA: TGTGCCAGCAGTTACTCCCACCACCGACAGCCCAATTACGAGCAGTACTTC
J gene: TRBJ2-7; clone size: few; V gene: TRBV12-5; D gene: -; CDR3 protein: CASGSPLEQYF; CDR3 DNA: TGTGCTAGTGGTTCGCCTTTAGAGCAGTACTTC
J gene: TRBJ2-1; clone size: -; V gene: TRBV4-1; D gene: -; CDR3 protein: CASSHTSRTVYNEQFF; CDR3 DNA: TGCGCCAGCAGCCACACTTCCCGGACAGTTTACAATGAGCAGTTCTTC
J gene: TRBJ2-7; clone size: -; V gene: TRBV27; D gene: -; CDR3 protein: CATSGFNEQYF; CDR3 DNA: TGTGCCACCAGTGGGTTTAACGAGCAGTACTTC
J gene: TRBJ2-3; clone size: -; V gene: TRBV28; D gene: -; CDR3 protein: CASRTGLESRDTQYF; CDR3 DNA: TGTGCCAGCAGGACTGGACTGGAATCCCGAGATACGCAGTATTTT
J gene: TRBJ2-3; clone size: few; V gene: TRBV12-3/TRBV12-4; D gene: -; CDR3 protein: CASSPNQGDTQYF; CDR3 DNA: TGTGCCAGCAGTCCTAACCAGGGAGATACGCAGTATTTT